The clone carrying this TCR beta chain was observed a handful of times. Its antigen is not identified. This sample is part of a study of shared clonotypes between healthy human individuals. The overall study: Each donor's CD8 memory used one plate, CD8 naive two, each CD4 subset three. Study-level points and caveats: When naive CD4 clonotypes were compared across a handful of donors, 5% to 5.5% were shared. Generation probabilities of non-shared clonotypes were lower (relative to those shared by all four donors).

Libraries were prepared by immunoSEQ multiplex PCR; TCRdb keeps only in-frame clonotypes and omits some of them. Among 850,000 to 1,200,000 clones listed, around four fifths were seen once. The sequence was collected from a young man in good health. Sequencing input: memory CD4+ T cells sorted from blood. The subset is: CD45RA-negative fraction.

This chain's CDR3 is CASSAYETNSNTEAFF. CDR3 in DNA: TGTGCCAGCAGCGCCTACGAAACAAATTCAAACACTGAAGCTTTCTTT. V and J are TRBV9 and TRBJ1-1; no reliable D call. This CDR3 has 16 amino acids. The germline CDR1 and CDR2 sequences are SGDLS and YYNGEE. Trimming removed 3 bases from V and 2 bases from J, with 17 bases in between. Full variable domain (missing parts from reference TRBV9 and TRBJ1-1): DSGVTQTPKHLITATGQRVTLRCSPRSGDLSVYWYQQSLDQGLQFLIQYYNGEERAKGNILERFSAQQFPDLHSELNLSSLELGDSALYFCASSAYETNSNTEAFFGQGTRLTVV.